Below, 27 T cell receptor beta chains from the same sample are listed, as sequenced in a study of T cells expressing NK-cell markers. Using the 5' RACE reads, TCRdb records one entry per CDR3 protein without DNA. The sample totals roughly 390,000 distinct CDR3 sequences. The source material was blood T cells: a sorted CD56 or NKG2C T cell subset, CD4+ or CD8+ T cells, or bulk PBMC T cells (not recorded which). The receptors were sampled from a woman in her forties or fifties in good health.

The chain recombines TRBV20-1 with TRBJ1-1. The CDR3 extends over 11 amino acids. Germline CDR1 reads DFQATT; CDR2 reads SNEGSKA (reference sequence). The CDR3 here is CSALSITEAFF.

The chain joins TRBV4-1 to TRBJ2-7; the D call from TCRdb, TRBD2, cannot be confirmed without DNA. The V gene's germline CDR1 is MGHRA and CDR2 YSYEKL. The CDR3 runs 16 residues. CDR3 residues: CASSQVGGGPSYEQYF.

The genes are TRBV5-1 and TRBJ2-1; checking the TCRdb D call of TRBD1 is not possible without DNA. Germline-derived CDR1 and CDR2 are SGHRS and YFSETQ. The CDR3 is 16 amino acids. This CDR3 is CASSLTGGGVYNEQFF.

This rearrangement joins TRBV7-8 to TRBJ2-1. Germline V CDR1 and CDR2: SGHVS, FQNEAQ. This CDR3 spans 16 amino acids. CDR3: CASSLALVGSYNEQFF.

The chain has TRBV20-1 and TRBJ2-5; the TCRdb call, TRBD2, lacks DNA for checking. The CDR3 covers 12 residues. CDR1 is DFQATT, CDR2 SNEGSKA, per germline (reference sequence). The CDR3 spells CSAMVGGETQYF.

Here the CDR3 reads CSVEDHLGVRNEQFF. The chain combines TRBV29-1 with TRBJ2-1; the TRBD1 assignment by TCRdb is unverifiable without DNA. Germline V gene lookup returns CDR1 SQVTM and CDR2 ANQGSEA. This CDR3 has 15 amino acids.

The genes are TRBV28 and TRBJ2-2; TCRdb returns TRBD1, unconfirmable since there is no DNA. The germline gives CDR1 MDHEN, CDR2 SYDVKM. This CDR3 is 13 amino acids long. The CDR3 sequence is CASSFQGAWELFF.

This chain joins TRBV6-1 and TRBJ1-4; the TCRdb call, TRBD1, lacks DNA for checking. The CDR3 sequence is 14 residues long. Germline V CDR1 and CDR2: MNHNS, SASEGT. CDR3 in amino acids: CASSEEGPGGKLFF.

The chain has TRBV25-1 and TRBJ2-7; no DNA is available, so the TRBD2 call from TCRdb remains unchecked. The germline gives CDR1 MGHDK, CDR2 SYGVNS. There are 14 residues in the CDR3. CDR3 residues: CASSGRVQTYEQYF.

V is TRBV10-3 and J is TRBJ2-3; as DNA is missing, the TRBD1 call by TCRdb cannot be tested. CDR1 ENHRY and CDR2 SYGVKD come from the germline V gene. This CDR3 contains 16 residues. CDR3 protein: CAISGMGVAGTDTQYF.

The chain couples TRBV7-8 to TRBJ1-1. The CDR3 totals 12 residues. Germline assignment: CDR1 SGHVS and CDR2 FQNEAQ. The CDR3 spells CATSPRSTEAFF. Variable domain in full (rest from reference TRBV7-8 and TRBJ1-1): GAGVSQSPRYKVAKRGQDVALRCDPISGHVSLFWYQQALGQGPEFLTYFQNEAQLDKSGLPSDRFFAERPEGSVSTLKIQRTQQEDSAVYLCATSPRSTEAFFGQGTRLTVV.

The CDR3 loop reads CASGTQGSGANVLTF. The V and J genes are TRBV12-5 and TRBJ2-6. In germline, CDR1 is LGHNT, CDR2 FRNRAP. This CDR3 is built from 15 residues.

This chain joins TRBV5-1 and TRBJ2-7. This CDR3 spans 13 amino acids. The V gene's germline CDR1 is SGHRS and CDR2 YFSETQ. CDR3: CASTDLAAYEQYF.

V and J are TRBV2 and TRBJ2-5; without DNA, the TCRdb call of TRBD1 cannot be checked. The CDR3 has 15 amino acids. Germline-derived CDR1 and CDR2 are SNHLY and FYNNEI. Here the CDR3 reads CASSEAGGSLGTQYF.

The J gene is TRBJ2-5, the V gene TRBV6-1; the D call of TRBD2 rests on TCRdb alone, since no DNA is present to check it. This CDR3 comprises 17 residues. Germline V gene lookup returns CDR1 MNHNS and CDR2 SASEGT. The CDR3 spells CASSVSPLAVNQETQYF.

This sequence joins TRBV10-3 and TRBJ1-5; lacking DNA, the TRBD1 call made by TCRdb goes unchecked. Germline values: CDR1 ENHRY, CDR2 SYGVKD. The CDR3 totals 15 residues. CDR3 sequence: CAISAGTGGGQPQHF.

The chain employs TRBV7-9 and TRBJ2-1; TCRdb designates TRBD2, a call that cannot be tested without DNA. There are 15 residues in the CDR3. Germline loops: CDR1 SEHNR, CDR2 FQNEAQ (reference sequence). CDR3 residues: CASSLVRGGPDEQFF.

The rearrangement joins TRBV21-1 to TRBJ1-1; TCRdb proposes TRBD1, but this gene call is untestable without DNA. TRBV21-1 constitutes a pseudogene. The CDR3 contains 12 residues. CDR3 protein: CASSFRQCEAFF.

The CDR3 spells CSAPTRLAGFNEQFF. V and J are TRBV20-1 and TRBJ2-1; TCRdb outputs TRBD2, but without DNA this stays unchecked. CDR3 length: 15 residues. Germline CDR1 and CDR2: DFQATT and SNEGSKA (reference sequence).

The genes are TRBV2 and TRBJ2-1; without DNA, the TCRdb call of TRBD2 cannot be checked. In germline, CDR1 is SNHLY, CDR2 FYNNEI. This CDR3 contains 14 residues. CDR3 region: CASSGARPYNEQFF. Variable domain in full (rest from reference TRBV2 and TRBJ2-1): EPEVTQTPSHQVTQMGQEVILRCVPISNHLYFYWYRQILGQKVEFLVSFYNNEISEKSEIFDDQFSVERPDGSNFTLKIRSTKLEDSAMYFCASSGARPYNEQFFGPGTRLTVL.

This chain connects TRBV20-1 to TRBJ2-1; TCRdb returns TRBD1, unconfirmable since there is no DNA. This CDR3 comprises 11 residues. Germline lookup yields CDR1 DFQATT and CDR2 SNEGSKA (reference sequence). The CDR3 spells CSGTASNEQFF.

The chain couples TRBV29-1 to TRBJ1-4. Germline CDR1 SQVTM, CDR2 ANQGSEA. The CDR3 contains 11 residues. The CDR3 spells CSVVVGAQLFF.

The CDR3 here is CASSRRTSTDTQYF. V gene TRBV6-5 combines with J gene TRBJ2-3. The CDR3 runs to 14 residues. Germline V gene data show CDR1 as MNHEY and CDR2 as SVGAGI.

This chain links TRBV7-7 with TRBJ2-5; lacking DNA, the TRBD1 call made by TCRdb goes unchecked. The CDR3 has 16 residues. Germline CDR1 reads SSHAT; CDR2 reads FNYEAQ (reference sequence). The CDR3 reads CASSSSMGGAGETQYF.

V is TRBV14 and J is TRBJ2-1; TCRdb returns TRBD1, unconfirmable since there is no DNA. Germline V gene sequence: CDR1 SGHDN, CDR2 FVKESK. This CDR3 is built from 12 residues. The CDR3 is CASSQRGLEQFF.

This sequence joins TRBV29-1 and TRBJ2-1; without DNA, the TCRdb call of TRBD1 cannot be checked. The length of the CDR3 is 11 residues. CDR1 and CDR2 from the germline V gene are SQVTM and ANQGSEA. The CDR3 loop reads CSPRTYNEQFF.

The genes are TRBV14 and TRBJ2-1; the TRBD1 assignment by TCRdb is unverifiable without DNA. The germline gives CDR1 SGHDN, CDR2 FVKESK. The CDR3 consists of 14 residues. This CDR3 reads CASSQDRGWGEQFF.